These 27 T cell receptor beta chains originate from one sample sequenced in a study of CD8+ T cells in alopecia areata. Following RNA extraction, reverse transcription yielded cDNA that acted as the sequencing template. The method was immunoSEQ multiplex PCR; TCRdb's version includes in-frame clones alone and lacks a portion of them. The sample gives 120,000 or so clones, over 60% of which show up once; roughly 5% is in the top ten. Treatment: oral pan-JAK inhibitor, 5-10 mg twice daily. The specimen was CD4+ T cells sorted from blood, collected at week 4, from a patient treated with tofacitinib. These receptors came from a human donor with alopecia areata.

In this sample, this clone turned up a few times. V and J are TRBV23-1 and TRBJ2-7; D unresolved. TRBV23-1 is treated as an ORF (open reading frame) with a function not yet certain. The CDR3 runs 12 residues. Deletions cut 0 bases from V and 3 bases from J, with 3 bases between. The CDR3 DNA follows: TGCGCCAGCAGTCAATCAGTCTACGAGCAGTACTTC. Its translation: CASSQSVYEQYF.

The J gene is TRBJ1-5, the V gene TRBV4-3; no definite D call. This CDR3 has 13 amino acids. The V gene lost 0 bases and the J gene lost 3 bases, with 3 bases spanning the gap. Germline V gene sequence: CDR1 LGHNA, CDR2 YSLEER. The CDR3 coding sequence is TGCGCCAGCAGCCAAGATTTCAATCAGCCCCAGCATTTT. It translates to CASSQDFNQPQHF.

The V call is TRBV10-3, the J call TRBJ2-2; TRBD1 matches at 7 bases. Germline CDR1 is ENHRY and CDR2 is SYGVKD. This CDR3 has 15 residues. With 6 bases clipped from V and 0 bases from J, the junction kept 4 bases outside the gene matches. CDR3 sequence reads: CAISRTGPNTGELFF. The CDR3 DNA reads as TGTGCCATCAGCCGGACAGGTCCGAACACCGGGGAGCTGTTTTTT.

The rearrangement joins TRBV29-1 to TRBJ2-1; 7 positions agree with TRBD1. The germline V gene has CDR1 SQVTM and CDR2 ANQGSEA. CDR3 length: 15 residues. J gave up 5 bases and V 6 bases, and 13 bases lay outside the gene matches. This chain's CDR3 is CSVITRGPGDNEQFF. CDR3 coding DNA: TGCAGCGTAATAACTAGGGGGCCAGGGGACAATGAGCAGTTCTTC.

The chain couples TRBV4-1 to TRBJ2-3; TRBD1 or TRBD2 may be the D gene (5 bases each). V shed 1 base and J shed 6 bases, with 11 bases lying between them. Germline loops: CDR1 MGHRA, CDR2 YSYEKL. The CDR3 sequence is 14 residues long. In DNA, the CDR3 is TGCGCCAGCAGCCAAGTCGCCAGGGAGGATACGCAGTATTTT. Translating it yields CASSQVAREDTQYF.

The chain links TRBV9 to TRBJ2-3; TRBD1 agrees at 9 bases. Germline V gene data show CDR1 as SGDLS and CDR2 as YYNGEE. The CDR3 has 16 amino acids. V lost 3 bases, J lost 5 bases, and 10 bases stayed unmatched. The CDR3 DNA is TGTGCCAGCAGCGCCCTCACAACAGGGGGCATAGATACGCAGTATTTT. Protein product: CASSALTTGGIDTQYF.

The chain joins TRBV15 to TRBJ1-5, with D possibly TRBD1 on 5 matching bases. The CDR3 is 15 residues long. Germline values: CDR1 LNHNV, CDR2 YYDKDF (reference sequence). V lost 0 bases to trimming and J lost 5 bases, with 11 bases between them. DNA of the CDR3: TGTGCCACCAGCAGAGATAGACAGACAGATCAGCCCCAGCATTTT. Translating gives CATSRDRQTDQPQHF.

V is TRBV4-3 and J is TRBJ2-7, with no clear D. The germline V gene encodes CDR1 LGHNA and CDR2 YSLEER. The CDR3 has 15 residues. V shed 0 bases and J shed 2 bases, with 11 bases lying between them. The CDR3 DNA reads as TGCGCCAGCAGCCAAGATCTAAGTCGAGCCTACGAGCAGTACTTC. Protein: CASSQDLSRAYEQYF.

J is TRBJ1-2 and V is TRBV10-3; 8 bases line up with TRBD1. V lost 8 bases to trimming and J lost 8 bases; unmatched junction nucleotides: 7. The CDR3 length is 12 residues. Germline V gene sequence: CDR1 ENHRY, CDR2 SYGVKD. The CDR3 DNA is TGTGCCATCCAGACAGGGGTCTGGGGCTACACCTTC. This encodes CAIQTGVWGYTF.

V gene TRBV11-2 combines with J gene TRBJ2-3; perhaps TRBD1 as D (6 bases). Germline V gene data show CDR1 as SGHAT and CDR2 as FQNNGV. Trimming shortened V by 5 bases and J by 1 base, and 16 bases separated the two germline ends. CDR3 size: 16 residues. CDR3 loop: CASSVTGSHGTDTQYF. The DNA for the CDR3 is TGTGCCAGCAGCGTCACAGGGTCTCACGGCACAGATACGCAGTATTTT.

The chain uses TRBV29-1 and TRBJ2-5, with 7 nucleotides matching TRBD1. J gave up 7 bases and V 6 bases, and 11 bases lay outside the gene matches. This CDR3 region has 13 residues. The germline CDR1 and CDR2 sequences are SQVTM and ANQGSEA. The CDR3 spells CSVGQSPRATQYF. The CDR3 bases are TGCAGCGTGGGACAGTCCCCAAGAGCGACCCAGTACTTC.

The sample holds one count of this clone. V usage is TRBV30 and J usage is TRBJ2-3; D gene ambiguous. The V and J ends lost 1 base and 2 bases respectively, with 10 bases between them. Germline V lookup: CDR1 GTSNPN, CDR2 SVGIG (reference sequence). The CDR3 is made up of 14 amino acids. CDR3 sequence: CAWSALRNTDTQYF. In DNA form, the CDR3 reads TGTGCCTGGAGTGCTTTGAGAAACACAGATACGCAGTATTTT.

V gene TRBV5-1 combines with J gene TRBJ1-2; 9 bases fit TRBD1. In germline, CDR1 is SGHRS, CDR2 YFSETQ. CDR3 size: 13 residues. With 4 bases clipped from V and 7 bases from J, the junction kept 5 bases outside the gene matches. CDR3 in amino acids: CASSVGTGSGYTF. The CDR3 coding sequence is TGCGCCAGCAGCGTCGGGACAGGGTCTGGCTACACCTTC.

The chain is built from TRBV29-1 and TRBJ1-2; 8 nucleotides match TRBD1. Unmatched junction bases numbered 3, after V lost 6 bases and J lost 0 bases. From germline, CDR1 is SQVTM and CDR2 ANQGSEA. This CDR3 is built from 13 residues. The CDR3 loop is CSVRTGSNYGYTF. DNA of the CDR3: TGCAGCGTGAGGACAGGGTCTAACTATGGCTACACCTTC.

The rearrangement links TRBV4-2 to TRBJ1-2; no firm D call. V was cut by 5 bases and J by 5 bases, with 12 bases left in between. Germline CDR1 and CDR2: LGHNA and YNFKEQ. The CDR3 runs to 13 residues. The CDR3 DNA reads TGTGCCAGCAGCTTACCCCCCGGGTATGGCTACACCTTC. Its translation is CASSLPPGYGYTF.

This clone has only one observation. V gene TRBV15 combines with J gene TRBJ2-5, with D possibly matching TRBD1 (6 bases). Germline CDR1 is LNHNV and CDR2 is YYDKDF (reference sequence). The CDR3 totals 14 residues. Trimming took off 0 bases at V and 5 bases at J, with 10 bases between the two ends. DNA for the CDR3: TGTGCCACCAGCAGAGATGGGGGCCCTGAGACCCAGTACTTC. As protein: CATSRDGGPETQYF. The variable domain in full, completed from reference TRBV15 and TRBJ2-5, reads DAMVIQNPRYQVTQFGKPVTLSCSQTLNHNVMYWYQQKSSQAPKLLFHYYDKDFNNEADTPDNFQSRRPNTSFCFLDIRSPGLGDTAMYLCATSRDGGPETQYFGPGTRLLVL.

This clone has just a few counts. The CDR3 is CASSLEMLSSYNEQFF. CDR3 coding DNA: TGCGCCAGCAGCTTGGAGATGTTGAGCTCCTACAATGAGCAGTTCTTC. V and J are TRBV5-1 and TRBJ2-1; D unresolved. The CDR3 spans 16 residues. The V end was cut by 0 bases, the J end by 0 bases, with 10 bases between. Germline loops: CDR1 SGHRS, CDR2 YFSETQ.

V gene TRBV30 combines with J gene TRBJ1-4; no clear D. Germline V gene sequence: CDR1 GTSNPN, CDR2 SVGIG (reference sequence). V lost 4 bases and J 5 bases, leaving 11 bases between the germline ends. The CDR3 has 13 residues. CDR3 in DNA: TGTGCCTGGAATAGCAGGCCCAATGAAAAACTGTTTTTT. It codes for CAWNSRPNEKLFF.

The V gene is TRBV9, the J gene TRBJ1-2; D is undetermined. This CDR3 has 15 amino acids. Between the trimmed V and J ends, which lost 0 bases and 8 bases, there was a span of 17 bases. The V gene's germline CDR1 is SGDLS and CDR2 YYNGEE. The CDR3 DNA sequence: TGTGCCAGCAGCGTAGTGACCACCGACGTAGGGGGCTACACCTTC. Translation gives CASSVVTTDVGGYTF.

This chain links TRBV29-1 with TRBJ2-3, with D possibly being TRBD1 or TRBD2 (5 bases each). Germline-derived CDR1 and CDR2 are SQVTM and ANQGSEA. V was clipped by 7 bases and J by 4 bases, with 18 bases between them. The CDR3 runs to 14 residues. This CDR3 is CSGRDAGGPDTQYF. DNA of the CDR3: TGCAGCGGCCGGGACGCAGGAGGTCCAGATACGCAGTATTTT.

The gene calls are TRBV4-2 and TRBJ1-5; D is uncertain. V was shortened by 1 base and J by 4 bases, with 17 bases between the two germline ends. This CDR3 is built from 17 residues. Germline CDR1 is LGHNA and CDR2 is YNFKEQ. The CDR3 loop reads CASSQGLSVAGNQPQHF. The CDR3 coding sequence is TGTGCCAGCAGCCAAGGTTTGTCGGTAGCGGGGAATCAGCCCCAGCATTTT.

This chain links TRBV7-9 with TRBJ2-3, with TRBD2 matching over 9 bases. CDR1 and CDR2 (germline): SEHNR, FQNEAQ (reference sequence). J lost 2 bases, V lost 3 bases, and 6 bases had no gene match. The CDR3 totals 16 residues. CDR3 DNA: TGTGCCAGCAGCTTCATACTAGCGGGTGTCACAGATACGCAGTATTTT. Its translation: CASSFILAGVTDTQYF. The full variable domain, completed using reference TRBV7-9 and TRBJ2-3, is DTGVSQNPRHKITKRGQNVTFRCDPISEHNRLYWYRQTLGQGPEFLTYFQNEAQLEKSRLLSDRFSAERPKGSFSTLEIQRTEQGDSAMYLCASSFILAGVTDTQYFGPGTRLTVL.

The chain uses TRBV10-3 and TRBJ2-7; D is unclear. CDR1 and CDR2 from the germline V gene are ENHRY and SYGVKD. The CDR3 has 12 residues. V lost 2 bases, J lost 7 bases, and 9 bases lay in between. Here the CDR3 DNA reads TGTGCCATCAGTGAGGGCGTGGGAGAGCAGTACTTC. This translates into CAISEGVGEQYF.

The J gene is TRBJ2-7, the V gene TRBV28; no clear D. Germline values: CDR1 MDHEN, CDR2 SYDVKM. The CDR3 spans 13 residues. V was cut by 6 bases and J by 2 bases, with 11 bases left in between. DNA for the CDR3: TGTGCCAGCAGACCGCCGGTGGCCTACGAGCAGTACTTC. It translates to CASRPPVAYEQYF.

Regarding this clone: The conserved phenylalanine or tryptophan is not found at the CDR3 terminus, so this likely reflects a read error. The DNA is left out, because the CDR3 cannot be placed on it with certainty; the CDR3 is given as TCRdb lists it. The chain joins TRBV5-1 to TRBJ1-2. Termini included, the CDR3 measures 10 amino acids. Per the germline V gene, CDR1 is SGHRS and CDR2 is YFSETQ. The CDR3 spells CASSLDPGII.

The chain couples TRBV20-1 to TRBJ2-1, with D perhaps matching TRBD1 (6 bases). V dropped 5 bases and J dropped 10 bases, with 12 bases sitting between them. This CDR3 has 11 amino acids. CDR1 DFQATT and CDR2 SNEGSKA come from the germline V gene (reference sequence). The CDR3 reads CSAAAGTEQFF. The CDR3 DNA is TGCAGTGCTGCTGCCGGGACAGAGCAGTTCTTC.

This clone has only one observation. The CDR3 sequence is CAIGASGGLYEQYF. CDR3 sequence (DNA): TGTGCCATCGGTGCTAGCGGGGGCCTCTACGAGCAGTACTTC. The J gene is TRBJ2-5, the V gene TRBV10-3; the match to TRBD2 covers 10 bases. The last part of the DNA fits TRBJ2-7 better; the J call may be wrong. From germline, CDR1 is ENHRY and CDR2 SYGVKD. The CDR3 has 14 amino acids.